This TCR beta chain was profiled in a study of blood T cell repertoires in COVID-19. On the study more broadly: Sites across the United States, Italy and Spain contributed samples from acute and convalescent COVID-19. In each case, the material was cDNA or gDNA derived from T cells, B-cell-depleted T cells, or PBMCs.

Between the trimmed V and J ends, which lost 0 bases and 6 bases, there was a span of 15 bases. Germline CDR1 reads MNHEY; CDR2 reads SVGAGI. The CDR3 has 15 amino acids. As processed by the authors: Nucleated cell number was recorded as an estimate derived from reference gene primer amplification. The method was immunoSEQ multiplex PCR; TCRdb's version includes in-frame clones alone and lacks a portion of them. The V and J calls and clone size were taken over from that table, and D and trimming were inferred from the DNA. The repertoire includes about 210,000 clones, approximately 82% of them detected once, and roughly 2.9% sits in the top ten.

V is TRBV6-5 and J is TRBJ2-7; D might be TRBD1 (6 bases). This sequence originates from a man aged 45 to 65 with active or convalescent COVID-19. The sample consisted of peripheral blood. The CDR3 sequence: CASSYSTGLASEQYF. CDR3 DNA: TGTGCCAGCAGTTACTCTACAGGGTTGGCGAGCGAGCAGTACTTC.